Presented here are 13 T cell receptor beta chains from one specimen sequenced in a study of shared clonotypes between healthy human individuals. Method: immunoSEQ multiplex PCR; TCRdb's copy keeps in-frame clones and lacks some. The data show under 1,100,000 clones, approximately 80% seen once. The sequenced sample consisted of memory CD4+ T cells from PBMCs. The subset was: CD45RA-negative fraction. The receptors originated from a man in his late teens or twenties in good health. Some clones in this sample may be carry-over from other donors' samples.

With respect to this clone: This sample includes further DNA sequences coding for the same CDR3. The genes are TRBV28 and TRBJ1-1; D gene ambiguous. Germline CDR1 is MDHEN and CDR2 is SYDVKM. The CDR3 covers 13 residues. Trimming pared 2 bases from V and 2 bases from J, leaving 6 bases between. This CDR3 reads CASSLRRNTEAFF. The CDR3 DNA sequence: TGTGCCAGCAGTTTACGGCGAAACACTGAAGCTTTCTTT.

This chain joins TRBV5-1 and TRBJ2-1; 10 nucleotides agree with TRBD1. The V segment lost 4 bases and the J segment 8 bases; nucleotides outside the gene matches: 6. CDR3 length: 14 amino acids. Germline CDR1 and CDR2: SGHRS and YFSETQ. The CDR3 coding sequence is TGCGCCAGCAGCGTTGGACAGGGGGGCGATGAGCAGTTCTTC. Protein sequence: CASSVGQGGDEQFF.

The gene calls are TRBV23-1 and TRBJ2-1; D remains unclear. TRBV23-1 belongs to the ORF category, with a function that is uncertain. This CDR3 has 16 amino acids. Trimming left V 0 bases short and J 7 bases short, with 16 bases between. The DNA of the CDR3 is TGCGCCAGCAGTCAATCATTACGGCCGTGGCGGAATGAGCAGTTCTTC. As protein: CASSQSLRPWRNEQFF.

This chain uses TRBV28 with TRBJ1-2, with D possibly matching TRBD1 (6 bases). The CDR3 has 13 amino acids. V lost 10 bases and J lost 3, with 15 bases in between. Per germline, CDR1 MDHEN and CDR2 SYDVKM. The CDR3 region is CATNQGTDYGYTF. In nucleotides, the CDR3 is TGTGCCACTAATCAGGGGACGGACTATGGCTACACCTTC.

The rearrangement links TRBV18 to TRBJ1-1; D not resolved. This CDR3 has 15 amino acids. Germline CDR1 reads KGHSH; CDR2 reads LQKENI. Between the trimmed V and J ends, which lost 3 bases and 6 bases, there was a span of 17 bases. CDR3 nucleotides: TGTGCCAGCTCACCGGCCGTGGAGTTTAGCGCTGAAGCTTTCTTT. It codes for CASSPAVEFSAEAFF. Supplemented by reference TRBV18 and TRBJ1-1, the full variable domain reads NAGVMQNPRHLVRRRGQEARLRCSPMKGHSHVYWYRQLPEEGLKFMVYLQKENIIDESGMPKERFSAEFPKEGPSILRIQQVVRGDSAAYFCASSPAVEFSAEAFFGQGTRLTVV.

V and J are TRBV5-6 and TRBJ2-5, with 10 bases that match TRBD2. Trimming cost V 3 bases and J 4 bases; bases outside gene matches: 9. Per the germline V gene, CDR1 is SGHDT and CDR2 is YYEEEE. CDR3 size: 16 residues. The DNA for the CDR3 is TGTGCCAGCAGCTCCCCAAGCGGGAGGGCCGTAGAGACCCAGTACTTC. Its translation: CASSSPSGRAVETQYF. The full variable domain, its missing parts supplied by reference TRBV5-6 and TRBJ2-5, is DAGVTQSPTHLIKTRGQQVTLRCSPKSGHDTVSWYQQALGQGPQFIFQYYEEEERQRGNFPDRFSGHQFPNYSSELNVNALLLGDSALYLCASSSPSGRAVETQYFGPGTRLLVL.

This clone has just a few counts. The same CDR3 is also encoded by other DNA sequences in this sample. The chain uses TRBV6-1 and TRBJ2-7, with TRBD1 as a possible D gene (5 bases). Germline-derived CDR1 and CDR2 are MNHNS and SASEGT. This CDR3 is built from 12 residues. Deletions cut 3 bases from V and 3 bases from J, with 6 bases between. Written as DNA, the CDR3 is TGTGCCAGCAGTGAGCAGGGCTACGAGCAGTACTTC. It translates to CASSEQGYEQYF.

This chain uses TRBV28 with TRBJ2-3; D is perhaps TRBD1 (5 bases). This CDR3 contains 14 residues. CDR1 MDHEN and CDR2 SYDVKM come from the germline V gene. The V and J ends lost 3 bases and 0 bases respectively, with 7 bases between them. The CDR3 DNA reads TGTGCCAGCAGTTTCGACAGTAGCACAGATACGCAGTATTTT. Its translation is CASSFDSSTDTQYF.

This clone occurred a few times. The CDR3 sequence is CASSLKGFTNTEAFF. CDR3 sequence (DNA): TGTGCCAGCAGCTTAAAGGGGTTCACGAACACTGAAGCTTTCTTT. The chain joins TRBV11-2 to TRBJ1-1; D is possibly TRBD1 (5 bases). CDR3 length: 15 residues. Germline CDR1 reads SGHAT; CDR2 reads FQNNGV. Trimming left V 2 bases short and J 1 base short, with 11 bases between.

The chain uses TRBV25-1 and TRBJ1-1; weak D call: TRBD1 (5 bases). Germline values: CDR1 MGHDK, CDR2 SYGVNS. This CDR3 is 14 amino acids long. The V and J ends lost 2 bases and 8 bases respectively, with 15 bases between them. The CDR3 loop is CASSEGADIVEAFF. CDR3 nucleotides: TGTGCCAGCAGTGAAGGGGCTGATATCGTCGAAGCTTTCTTT.

The gene calls are TRBV10-1 and TRBJ2-5, with TRBD2 matching over 7 bases. Germline CDR1 and CDR2: WNHNN and SYGVQD (reference sequence). The junction had 6 bases not matched to a gene; V was cut back by 3 bases and J by 2 bases. The CDR3 has 15 amino acids. The CDR3 sequence is CASSESAGIQETQYF. Written as DNA, the CDR3 is TGCGCCAGCAGTGAATCAGCGGGAATACAAGAGACCCAGTACTTC.

This chain uses TRBV5-1 with TRBJ2-2, with D perhaps TRBD1 (7 bases). Germline V gene data show CDR1 as SGHRS and CDR2 as YFSETQ. V was pared by 3 bases and J by 6 bases, with 30 bases between. The CDR3 runs to 20 residues. The CDR3 is CASSSRPQGIAREWAGELFF. CDR3 bases: TGCGCCAGCAGCTCCCGTCCACAGGGGATCGCCCGGGAGTGGGCCGGGGAGCTGTTTTTT.

V and J are TRBV30 and TRBJ2-7, with D tentatively TRBD2 (6 bases). The CDR3 spans 13 residues. V was pared by 4 bases and J by 6 bases, with 16 bases between. The germline V gene encodes CDR1 GTSNPN and CDR2 SVGIG (reference sequence). The CDR3 DNA reads TGTGCCTGGAATCCCGGGACTTCCAGCGAGCAGTACTTC. As protein: CAWNPGTSSEQYF.